The T cell receptor (beta chain) described here comes from a study of blood T cells in healthy people across ages. This clonotype was counted between two and nine times. Germline CDR1 is LGHNA and CDR2 is YSLEER. V was cut by 4 bases and J by 0 bases, with 11 bases left in between. The CDR3 consists of 15 residues. Then a second PCR, running roughly 6 to 12 cycles, was carried out with a sample-barcoded 5' primer and a J-beta primer mix. Through a template-switch adaptor with 12 random nucleotides, each cDNA molecule received a tag. TCRdb processed the 5' RACE reads anew with MiXCR; each CDR3 protein has one entry. The sample lists 650,000 to 950,000 distinct CDR3 sequences, approximately 44% occurring once.

V usage is TRBV4-3 and J usage is TRBJ2-3, with a weak D call TRBD2 (6 bases). Material: blood. The receptor's source is a man between 60 and 75 years old in good health. The CDR3 region is CASSPGTPSTDTQYF. CDR3 coding DNA: TGCGCCAGCAGCCCGGGGACTCCTAGCACAGATACGCAGTATTTT.